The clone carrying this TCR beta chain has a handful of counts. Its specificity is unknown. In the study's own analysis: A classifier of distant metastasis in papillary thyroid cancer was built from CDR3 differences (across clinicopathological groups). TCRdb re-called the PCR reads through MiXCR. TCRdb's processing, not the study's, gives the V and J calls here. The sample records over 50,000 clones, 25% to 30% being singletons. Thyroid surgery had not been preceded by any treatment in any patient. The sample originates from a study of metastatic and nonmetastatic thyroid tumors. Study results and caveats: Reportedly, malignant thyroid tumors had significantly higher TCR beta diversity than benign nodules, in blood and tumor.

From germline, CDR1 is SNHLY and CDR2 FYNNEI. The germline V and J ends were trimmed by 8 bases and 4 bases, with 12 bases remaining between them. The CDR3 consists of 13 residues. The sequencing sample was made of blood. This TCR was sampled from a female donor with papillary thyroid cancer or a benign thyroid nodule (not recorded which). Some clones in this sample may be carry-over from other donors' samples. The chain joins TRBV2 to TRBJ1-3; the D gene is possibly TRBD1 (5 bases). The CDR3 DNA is TGTGCCAGCGCCCGGGACGCAGGAAACACCATATATTTT. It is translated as CASARDAGNTIYF.